These T cell receptor beta chains were read from a single sample in a study of cytomegalovirus exposure and HLA in healthy donors. Produced via immunoSEQ multiplex PCR; TCRdb's table is partial and in-frame only. The sample includes around 50,000 clones. Sequencing used PBMCs. The receptors were gathered from a woman between 45 and 60 years old in good health and CMV-seropositive. CDR3s include the opening cysteine and the closing phenylalanine or tryptophan. D genes are given only for firm matches.

J,D,V,DNA,CDR3
TRBJ1-2,NA,TRBV29-1,TGCAGCGTCCGGCCTACAGGGAACTATGGCTACACCTTC,CSVRPTGNYGYTF
TRBJ1-4,NA,TRBV7-6,TGTGCCAGCAGCTTAGCGAGCCAGGGGCTACAAAAACTGTTTTTT,CASSLASQGLQKLFF
TRBJ2-1,NA,TRBV28,TGTGCCAGCAGTTATGTTAGCAGCAATGAGCAGTTCTTC,CASSYVSSNEQFF
TRBJ2-7,NA,TRBV5-1,TGCGCCAGCAGCTTAGGAGGGAGCGGGTCCTACGAGCAGTACTTC,CASSLGGSGSYEQYF
TRBJ1-4,NA,TRBV5-1,TGCGCCAGCAGCTTGGAGGCCCGGGGTGAAAAACTGTTTTTT,CASSLEARGEKLFF
TRBJ1-1,NA,TRBV29-1,TGCAGCGTCAGGGTACAGGGAAGGGGGAACACTGAAGCTTTCTTT,CSVRVQGRGNTEAFF
TRBJ2-3,NA,TRBV4-2,TGTGCCAGCAGCCTCCGGGAAACCACAGATACGCAGTATTTT,CASSLRETTDTQYF
TRBJ2-7,TRBD1,TRBV19,TGTGCCAGTAAGGGGACAGATTCCTACGAGCAGTACTTC,CASKGTDSYEQYF
TRBJ1-2,NA,TRBV6-1,TGTGCCAGCAGTGAGGGCCCCCGGTACTATGGCTACACCTTC,CASSEGPRYYGYTF
TRBJ1-5,NA,TRBV28,TGTGCCAGCAGTTTTAGGGTCAGGGGTGATCAGCCCCAGCATTTT,CASSFRVRGDQPQHF
TRBJ2-7,TRBD1,TRBV25-1,TGTGCCAGCAGTGCGGGGACAGGGTCCTCCTACGAGCAGTACTTC,CASSAGTGSSYEQYF
TRBJ2-7,NA,TRBV7-8,TGTGCCAGCAGCTTACGGCGCGAGAGAGGGTTCGAGCAGTACTTC,CASSLRRERGFEQYF
TRBJ2-7,TRBD1,TRBV7-9,TGTGCCAGCAGCAACCGGGACAGCCCCTACGAGCAGTACTTC,CASSNRDSPYEQYF
TRBJ2-7,TRBD1,TRBV19,TGTGCCAGTAGCGGCCGGGACAGGGTCTACGAGCAGTACTTC,CASSGRDRVYEQYF
TRBJ2-5,NA,TRBV30,TGTGCCCTCAGTGTACTCCGGACTAGACCGACAGGCCAAGAGACCCAGTACTTC,CALSVLRTRPTGQETQYF
TRBJ2-5,TRBD2,TRBV30,TGTGCCTGTGGGACTAGCGGGAGGACCGGGGAGACCCAGTACTTC,CACGTSGRTGETQYF
TRBJ2-1,NA,TRBV19,TGTGCCAGTAGTACCGGGACTCAGGGCAATAAGCAGTTCTTC,CASSTGTQGNKQFF
TRBJ2-1,TRBD1,TRBV19,TGTGTCAGTAGTCCCTCCCAGGGGGCCTACAATGAGCAGTTCTTC,CVSSPSQGAYNEQFF
TRBJ1-1,NA,TRBV7-3,TGTGCCAGCAGCTTGAGCATTAACACTGAAGCTTTCTTT,CASSLSINTEAFF
TRBJ2-3,NA,TRBV18,TGTGCCAGCTCACTAAGGACAGCCAACACAGATACGCAGTATTTT,CASSLRTANTDTQYF
TRBJ2-7,NA,TRBV9,TGTGCCAGTAGCGGGACAGGGACCGAGCAGTACTTC,CASSGTGTEQYF
TRBJ2-7,TRBD2,TRBV30,TGTGCCTGGAGTCCGGGACTAGCGGCCTACGAGCAGTACTTC,CAWSPGLAAYEQYF
TRBJ1-2,NA,TRBV15,TGTGCCACCAGCAGTGACATTGTCACTAACTATGGCTACACCTTC,CATSSDIVTNYGYTF
TRBJ2-7,TRBD1,TRBV7-8,TGTGCCAGCAGCTCAAGGGGACAGGGAGTCTCCTACGAGCAGTACTTC,CASSSRGQGVSYEQYF
TRBJ2-5,TRBD2,TRBV5-1,TGCGCCAGCAGCCTTCTAGCGGTTCAAGAGACCCAGTACTTC,CASSLLAVQETQYF
TRBJ1-5,NA,TRBV28,TGTGCCAGCAGTGCTGGGCGAGGACAGCGTAGCAATCAGCCCCAGCATTTT,CASSAGRGQRSNQPQHF
TRBJ1-5,TRBD1,TRBV5-4,TGTGCCAGCAGCTCGCAGGGGGCAAGGCAGCCCCAGCATTTT,CASSSQGARQPQHF
TRBJ1-3,NA,TRBV9,TGTGCCAGCAGCGCTCCGCTGGGTTCCGGGAGCGGAAACACCATATATTTT,CASSAPLGSGSGNTIYF
TRBJ1-1,NA,TRBV6-6,TGTGCCAGCAGTACCGGGTTGCGGGCGACTGAAGCTTTCTTT,CASSTGLRATEAFF
TRBJ1-4,NA,TRBV28,TGTGCCAGCAGTTTTTATGCGGGGAATGAAAAACTGTTTTTT,CASSFYAGNEKLFF
TRBJ2-1,TRBD1,TRBV19,TGTGCCAGTAGTATCACCGGGACAGCACGCGAGCAGTTCTTC,CASSITGTAREQFF
TRBJ1-1,TRBD1,TRBV19,TGTGCCAGTAAAGGGAACAGGGGGCGGGACACTGAAGCTTTCTTT,CASKGNRGRDTEAFF
TRBJ1-1,NA,TRBV23-1,TGCGCCAGCAGTCAATTATCGAACACTGAAGCTTTCTTT,CASSQLSNTEAFF
TRBJ2-6,NA,TRBV6-5,TGTGCCAGCCTTTTCAAACTCGGGGCCAACGTCCTGACTTTC,CASLFKLGANVLTF
TRBJ1-4,NA,TRBV5-1,TGCGCCAGCAGGCGGAGCAGTGGCGTTAATGAAAAACTGTTTTTT,CASRRSSGVNEKLFF